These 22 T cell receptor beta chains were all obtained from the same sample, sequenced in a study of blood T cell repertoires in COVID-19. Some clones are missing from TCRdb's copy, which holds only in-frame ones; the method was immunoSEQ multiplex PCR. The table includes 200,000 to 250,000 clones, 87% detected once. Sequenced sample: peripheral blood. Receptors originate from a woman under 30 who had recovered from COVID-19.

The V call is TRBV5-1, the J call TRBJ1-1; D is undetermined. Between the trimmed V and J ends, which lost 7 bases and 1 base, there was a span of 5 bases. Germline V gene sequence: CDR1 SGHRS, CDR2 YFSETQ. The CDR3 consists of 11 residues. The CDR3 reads CASHQNTEAFF. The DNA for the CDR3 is TGCGCCAGCCATCAGAACACTGAAGCTTTCTTT.

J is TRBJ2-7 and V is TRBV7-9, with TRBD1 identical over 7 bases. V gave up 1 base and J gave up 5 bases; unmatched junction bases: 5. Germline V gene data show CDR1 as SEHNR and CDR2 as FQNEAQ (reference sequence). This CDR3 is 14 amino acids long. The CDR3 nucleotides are TGTGCCAGCAGCTTAGAGGGGGCGCGGGACGAGCAGTACTTC. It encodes CASSLEGARDEQYF.

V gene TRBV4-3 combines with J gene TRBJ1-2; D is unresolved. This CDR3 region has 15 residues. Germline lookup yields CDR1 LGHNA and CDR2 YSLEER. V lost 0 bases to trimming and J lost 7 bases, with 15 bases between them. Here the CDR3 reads CASSQDSDGVRGYTF. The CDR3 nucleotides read TGCGCCAGCAGCCAAGATTCCGACGGGGTTCGTGGCTACACCTTC.

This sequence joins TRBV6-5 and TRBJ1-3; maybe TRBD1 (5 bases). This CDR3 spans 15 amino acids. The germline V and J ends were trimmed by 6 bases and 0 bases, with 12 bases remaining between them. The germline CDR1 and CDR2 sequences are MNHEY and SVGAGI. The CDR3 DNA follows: TGTGCCAGCAGCCTCGGACAACTCTCTGGAAACACCATATATTTT. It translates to CASSLGQLSGNTIYF.

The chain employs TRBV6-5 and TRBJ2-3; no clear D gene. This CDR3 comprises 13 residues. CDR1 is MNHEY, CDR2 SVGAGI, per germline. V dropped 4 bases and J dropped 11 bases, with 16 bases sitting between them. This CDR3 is CASSLRPTREQYF. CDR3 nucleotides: TGTGCCAGCAGTTTACGACCGACTCGTGAGCAGTATTTT.

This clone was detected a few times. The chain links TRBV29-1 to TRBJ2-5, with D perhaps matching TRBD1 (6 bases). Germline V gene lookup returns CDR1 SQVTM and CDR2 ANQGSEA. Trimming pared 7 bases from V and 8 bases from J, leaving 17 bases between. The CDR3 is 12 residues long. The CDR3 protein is CSAGHLGETQYF. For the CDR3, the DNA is TGCAGCGCGGGACACCTCGGGGAAACCCAGTACTTC.

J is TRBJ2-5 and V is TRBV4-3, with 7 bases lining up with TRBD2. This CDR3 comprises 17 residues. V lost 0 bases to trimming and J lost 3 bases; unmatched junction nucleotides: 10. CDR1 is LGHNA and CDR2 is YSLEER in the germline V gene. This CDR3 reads CASSQDRRGRSEETQYF. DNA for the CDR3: TGCGCCAGCAGCCAAGATCGACGCGGGAGAAGTGAAGAGACCCAGTACTTC.

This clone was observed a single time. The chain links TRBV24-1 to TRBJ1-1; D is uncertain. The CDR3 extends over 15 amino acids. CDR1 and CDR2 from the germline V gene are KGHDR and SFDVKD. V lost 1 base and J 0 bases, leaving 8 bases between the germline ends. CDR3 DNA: TGTGCCACCAGTGATTTTTATCGGTTGAACACTGAAGCTTTCTTT. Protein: CATSDFYRLNTEAFF.

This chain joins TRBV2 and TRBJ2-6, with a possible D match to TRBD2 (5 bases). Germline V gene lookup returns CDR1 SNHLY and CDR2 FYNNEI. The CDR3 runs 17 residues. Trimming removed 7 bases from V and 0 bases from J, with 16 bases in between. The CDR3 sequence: CASIPGESFSGANVLTF. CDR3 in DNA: TGTGCCAGCATTCCCGGGGAGTCATTCTCTGGGGCCAACGTCCTGACTTTC. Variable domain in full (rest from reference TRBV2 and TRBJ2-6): EPEVTQTPSHQVTQMGQEVILRCVPISNHLYFYWYRQILGQKVEFLVSFYNNEISEKSEIFDDQFSVERPDGSNFTLKIRSTKLEDSAMYFCASIPGESFSGANVLTFGAGSRLTVL.

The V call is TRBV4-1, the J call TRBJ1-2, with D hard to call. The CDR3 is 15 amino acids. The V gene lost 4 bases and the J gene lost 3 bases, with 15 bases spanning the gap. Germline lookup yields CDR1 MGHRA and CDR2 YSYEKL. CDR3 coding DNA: TGCGCCAGCAGCCCATTTGGACTCAAGGACTATGGCTACACCTTC. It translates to CASSPFGLKDYGYTF.

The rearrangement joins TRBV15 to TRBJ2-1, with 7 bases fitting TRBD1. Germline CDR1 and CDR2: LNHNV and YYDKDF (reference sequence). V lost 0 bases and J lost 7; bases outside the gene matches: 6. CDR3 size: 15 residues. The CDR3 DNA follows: TGTGCCACCAGCAGAGATAGGGACAGATCTAATGAGCAGTTCTTC. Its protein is CATSRDRDRSNEQFF.

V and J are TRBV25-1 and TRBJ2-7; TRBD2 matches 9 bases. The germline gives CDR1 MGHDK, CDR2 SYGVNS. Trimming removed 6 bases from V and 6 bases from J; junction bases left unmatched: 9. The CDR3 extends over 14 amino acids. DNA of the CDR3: TGTGCCAGCAGGCCTAGCGGGAAGGGGAGCGAGCAGTACTTC. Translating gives CASRPSGKGSEQYF.

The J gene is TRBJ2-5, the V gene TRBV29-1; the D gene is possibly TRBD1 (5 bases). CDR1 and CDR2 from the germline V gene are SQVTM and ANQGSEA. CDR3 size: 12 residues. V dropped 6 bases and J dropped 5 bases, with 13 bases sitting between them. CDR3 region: CSVSRVKETQYF. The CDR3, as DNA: TGCAGCGTGTCCAGGGTAAAGGAGACCCAGTACTTC.

Here the CDR3 DNA reads TGCGCCAGCAGCTTGGTGGAGGGAGCCCCGAGTGAGCAGTACTTC. It is translated as CASSLVEGAPSEQYF. The V and J genes are TRBV5-1 and TRBJ2-7; D possibly corresponds to TRBD2 (6 bases). Trimming took off 0 bases at V and 7 bases at J, with 17 bases between the two ends. CDR1 SGHRS and CDR2 YFSETQ come from the germline V gene. The CDR3 is 15 amino acids.

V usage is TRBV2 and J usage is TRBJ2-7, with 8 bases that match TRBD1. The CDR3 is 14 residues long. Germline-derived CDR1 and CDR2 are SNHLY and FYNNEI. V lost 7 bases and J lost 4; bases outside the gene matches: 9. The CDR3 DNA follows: TGTGCCAGCATCACGGGGCAGGGGGCTTACGAGCAGTACTTC. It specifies CASITGQGAYEQYF.

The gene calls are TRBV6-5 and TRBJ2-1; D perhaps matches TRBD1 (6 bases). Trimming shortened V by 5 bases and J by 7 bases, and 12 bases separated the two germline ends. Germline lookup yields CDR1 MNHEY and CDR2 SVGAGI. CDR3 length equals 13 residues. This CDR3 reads CASSRRRGNEQFF. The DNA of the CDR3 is TGTGCCAGCAGTCGACGTAGGGGGAATGAGCAGTTCTTC.

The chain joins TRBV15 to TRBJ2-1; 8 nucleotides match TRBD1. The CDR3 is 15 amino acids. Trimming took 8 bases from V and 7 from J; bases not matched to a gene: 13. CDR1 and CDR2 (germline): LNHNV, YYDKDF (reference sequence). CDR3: CATHGQGGMRNEQFF. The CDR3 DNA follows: TGTGCCACCCATGGACAGGGCGGTATGAGGAATGAGCAGTTCTTC.

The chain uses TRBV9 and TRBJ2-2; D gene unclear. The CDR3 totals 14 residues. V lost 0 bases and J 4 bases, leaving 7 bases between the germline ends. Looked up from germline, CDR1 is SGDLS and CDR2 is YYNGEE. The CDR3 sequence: CASSVALLTGELFF. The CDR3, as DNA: TGTGCCAGCAGCGTAGCTCTCCTCACCGGGGAGCTGTTTTTT.

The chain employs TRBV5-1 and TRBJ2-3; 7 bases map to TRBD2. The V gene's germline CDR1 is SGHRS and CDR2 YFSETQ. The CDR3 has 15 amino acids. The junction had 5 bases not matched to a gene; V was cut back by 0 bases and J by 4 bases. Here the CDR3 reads CASSLGGSGADTQYF. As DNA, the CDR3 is TGCGCCAGCAGCTTGGGCGGGAGTGGGGCAGATACGCAGTATTTT. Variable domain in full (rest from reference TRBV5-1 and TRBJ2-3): KAGVTQTPRYLIKTRGQQVTLSCSPISGHRSVSWYQQTPGQGLQFLFEYFSETQRNKGNFPGRFSGRQFSNSRSEMNVSTLELGDSALYLCASSLGGSGADTQYFGPGTRLTVL.

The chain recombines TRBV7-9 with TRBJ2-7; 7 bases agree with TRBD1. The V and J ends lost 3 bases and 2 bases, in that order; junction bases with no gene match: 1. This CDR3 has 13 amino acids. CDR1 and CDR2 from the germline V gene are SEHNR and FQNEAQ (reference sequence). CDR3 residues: CASSLGQPYEQYF. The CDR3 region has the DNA TGTGCCAGCAGCTTGGGACAGCCCTACGAGCAGTACTTC.

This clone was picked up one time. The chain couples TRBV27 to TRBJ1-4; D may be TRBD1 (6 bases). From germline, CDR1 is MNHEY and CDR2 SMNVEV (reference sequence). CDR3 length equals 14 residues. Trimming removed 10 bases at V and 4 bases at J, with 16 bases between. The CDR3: CATSRGAGNEKLFF. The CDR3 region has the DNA TGTGCCACCTCTCGGGGGGCGGGTAATGAAAAACTGTTTTTT.

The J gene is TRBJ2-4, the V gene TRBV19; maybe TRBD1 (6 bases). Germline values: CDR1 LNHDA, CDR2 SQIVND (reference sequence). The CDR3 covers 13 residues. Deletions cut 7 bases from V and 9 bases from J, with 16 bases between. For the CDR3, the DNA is TGTGCCAGTAACCAATCACAGGGACGCATTCAGTACTTC. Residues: CASNQSQGRIQYF.